These 12 T cell receptor beta chains share one sample of origin, sequenced in a study of T cells after yellow fever vaccination. TCRdb reprocessed the 5' RACE reads with MiXCR, giving one entry per CDR3 protein. Here the sample spans 600,000 to 750,000 distinct CDR3 sequences, roughly an eighth being singletons. Sequenced here: PBMCs, sampled on the day of the yellow fever booster vaccination. These receptor sequences come from a young man who received the YFV17D yellow fever vaccine.

This clonotype was counted many times. The chain employs TRBV28 and TRBJ2-4; no definite D call. The CDR3 sequence is 16 residues long. Germline V CDR1 and CDR2: MDHEN, SYDVKM. With 5 bases removed from V and 0 bases from J, the gap between germline ends came to 14 bases. In nucleotides, the CDR3 is TGTGCCAGCAGTCCGAACATCGAACTAGCCAAAAACATTCAGTACTTC. Translation gives CASSPNIELAKNIQYF.

The sample holds a few counts of this clonotype. J is TRBJ2-5 and V is TRBV20-1, with D perhaps being TRBD1 or TRBD2 (5 bases each). V was pared by 6 bases and J by 5 bases, with 13 bases between. CDR1 DFQATT and CDR2 SNEGSKA come from the germline V gene (reference sequence). The CDR3 has 12 amino acids. The CDR3 nucleotides are TGCAGTGCCTTGAGGGGTGGGGAGACCCAGTACTTC. It is translated as CSALRGGETQYF.

This clonotype was detected many times. The chain combines TRBV5-1 with TRBJ2-7; D is ambiguous. Germline CDR1 reads SGHRS; CDR2 reads YFSETQ. With 4 bases removed from V and 0 bases from J, the gap between germline ends came to 14 bases. This CDR3 is built from 15 residues. This chain's CDR3 is CASSGSGASSYEQYF. CDR3 DNA: TGCGCCAGCAGCGGGTCGGGTGCGAGCTCCTACGAGCAGTACTTC.

This clonotype has only a few counts. This chain joins TRBV14 and TRBJ2-1; 8 positions match TRBD2. Germline assignment: CDR1 SGHDN and CDR2 FVKESK. The CDR3 has 17 amino acids. The V gene end was trimmed by 4 bases and the J gene end by 8 bases; junction bases not matched to a gene: 16. Here the CDR3 reads CASSPLPGGPSLDEQFF. The CDR3 bases are TGTGCCAGCAGCCCCTTACCGGGAGGGCCTTCCTTAGATGAGCAGTTCTTC.

This clonotype turned up a few times. V is TRBV3-1 and J is TRBJ2-1; 7 bases line up with TRBD2. The CDR3 is 14 amino acids. CDR1 and CDR2 (germline): LGHDT, YNNKEL (reference sequence). Unmatched junction bases numbered 8, after V lost 5 bases and J lost 7 bases. CDR3 protein: CASSTREGRNEQFF. The CDR3 DNA follows: TGTGCCAGCAGCACGAGGGAGGGCCGTAATGAGCAGTTCTTC.

V and J are TRBV5-1 and TRBJ2-7; 9 bases line up with TRBD1. The CDR3 sequence is 15 residues long. In germline, CDR1 is SGHRS, CDR2 YFSETQ. V lost 6 bases to trimming and J lost 7 bases; unmatched junction nucleotides: 14. CDR3 bases: TGCGCCAGCAAAGGAGGGAGGACAGGGGCATCGGAGCAGTACTTC. Translating it yields CASKGGRTGASEQYF. The variable domain in full, with the rest retrieved from reference TRBV5-1 and TRBJ2-7, is KAGVTQTPRYLIKTRGQQVTLSCSPISGHRSVSWYQQTPGQGLQFLFEYFSETQRNKGNFPGRFSGRQFSNSRSEMNVSTLELGDSALYLCASKGGRTGASEQYFGPGTRLTVT.

V usage is TRBV20-1 and J usage is TRBJ2-3; TRBD2 matches at 8 bases. The CDR3 runs 16 residues. Per the germline V gene, CDR1 is DFQATT and CDR2 is SNEGSKA (reference sequence). V shed 5 bases and J 3 bases; nucleotides not matched to a gene: 13. The chain's CDR3 is CSAGLTRAGVTDTQYF. CDR3 sequence (DNA): TGCAGTGCTGGACTAACTAGAGCGGGAGTTACAGATACGCAGTATTTT.

V is TRBV20-1 and J is TRBJ2-2, with 8 bases that match TRBD2. V lost 6 bases, J lost 0 bases, and 3 bases stayed unmatched. CDR1 is DFQATT and CDR2 is SNEGSKA in the germline V gene (reference sequence). This CDR3 is built from 14 residues. CDR3 nucleotide sequence: TGCAGTGCCCTTAGCGGGACGAACACCGGGGAGCTGTTTTTT. Amino acid sequence: CSALSGTNTGELFF.

This chain links TRBV5-4 with TRBJ2-1; a weak D match, TRBD2 (5 bases). CDR1 is SGHNT and CDR2 is YYREEE in the germline V gene (reference sequence). The CDR3 has 16 amino acids. Trimming stripped 9 bases from V and 0 bases from J, with 19 bases between. CDR3 in amino acids: CATETRSGSSYNEQFF. As DNA, the CDR3 is TGTGCCACGGAGACTCGGAGCGGCAGCTCCTACAATGAGCAGTTCTTC.

Only a few counts were recorded for this clonotype. The CDR3 is CASSETGRGGNQPQHF. As DNA, the CDR3 is TGTGCCAGCAGCGAAACAGGGAGGGGAGGCAATCAGCCCCAGCATTTT. The rearrangement joins TRBV7-8 to TRBJ1-5; possible D gene TRBD1, 6 bases. The CDR3 covers 16 residues. Germline CDR1 is SGHVS and CDR2 is FQNEAQ. The germline V and J ends were trimmed by 5 bases and 2 bases, with 16 bases remaining between them.

The gene calls are TRBV3-1 and TRBJ2-1, with TRBD2 matching over 7 bases. After removal of 0 bases from V and 10 bases from J, the junction contained 6 bases not matched to a gene. CDR1 is LGHDT and CDR2 is YNNKEL in the germline V gene (reference sequence). The CDR3 runs 14 residues. The DNA of the CDR3 is TGTGCCAGCAGCCAAGATTCCGGGACTACAGAGCAGTTCTTC. It yields the protein CASSQDSGTTEQFF.

The sample holds a few counts of this clonotype. The chain recombines TRBV6-5 with TRBJ2-7, with TRBD1 matching 8 bases. This CDR3 spans 15 amino acids. V was pared by 1 base and J by 4 bases, with 6 bases of the junction left unmatched. Germline-derived CDR1 and CDR2 are MNHEY and SVGAGI. The CDR3 reads CASSYFQGASYEQYF. The CDR3 DNA reads TGTGCCAGCAGTTACTTCCAGGGGGCATCATACGAGCAGTACTTC.